This T cell receptor (beta chain) derives from a study of CD8 T cells in Susac syndrome. The authors carried out high-throughput sequencing of TCR beta. They applied it to CD8+ and CD4+ T cells obtained from blood. Negative isolation was used for CD8+ and CD4+ T cells and FACS enrichment for TEMRA cells. Random hexamers primed reverse transcription of about 0.5 to 1 ug RNA. With immunoSEQ multiplex PCR, TCR beta CDR3 was amplified across 54 Vbeta and 13 Jbeta. TCRdb re-called the immunoSEQ multiplex PCR reads with MiXCR, one entry per CDR3 protein. The sample lists 170,000 or so distinct CDR3 sequences; about 93% were seen once. The CDR3 runs 13 residues. In germline, CDR1 is LNHDA, CDR2 SQIVND (reference sequence). V lost 3 bases and J 7 bases, leaving 12 bases between the germline ends.

The sample consisted of CD4+ T cells from PBMCs. This receptor was taken from a human donor with Susac syndrome. The V gene is TRBV19, the J gene TRBJ1-2; the D gene is possibly TRBD1 (6 bases). CDR3 sequence reads: CASSIMGQGGYTF. The CDR3 region has the DNA TGTGCCAGTAGTATTATGGGACAAGGTGGCTACACCTTC.